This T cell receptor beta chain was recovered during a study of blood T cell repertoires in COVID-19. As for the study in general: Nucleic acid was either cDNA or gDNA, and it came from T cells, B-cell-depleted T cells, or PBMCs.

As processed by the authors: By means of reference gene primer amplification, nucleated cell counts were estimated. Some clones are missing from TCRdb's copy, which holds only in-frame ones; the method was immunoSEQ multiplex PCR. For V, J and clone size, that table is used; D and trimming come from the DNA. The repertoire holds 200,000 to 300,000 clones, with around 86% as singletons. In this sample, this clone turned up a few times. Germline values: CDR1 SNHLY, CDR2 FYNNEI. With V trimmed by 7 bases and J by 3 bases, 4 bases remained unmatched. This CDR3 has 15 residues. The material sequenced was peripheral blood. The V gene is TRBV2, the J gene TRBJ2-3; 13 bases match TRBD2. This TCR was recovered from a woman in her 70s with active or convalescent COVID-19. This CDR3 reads CASTMGLAGTDTQYF. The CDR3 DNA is TGTGCCAGCACTATGGGACTAGCGGGGACAGATACGCAGTATTTT.